These T cell receptor beta chains were read from a single sample in a study of cytomegalovirus exposure and HLA in healthy donors. Sequencing was performed with immunoSEQ multiplex PCR; in TCRdb, only in-frame clones are kept and a portion is missing. The table has 150,000 to 200,000 clones, about 80% seen once. The sequencing sample was made of PBMCs. Receptors originate from an older woman in good health and CMV-seropositive. CDR3s include the opening cysteine and the closing phenylalanine or tryptophan. A D gene is named only where the DNA matches it firmly. The size entry is marked missing in some rows and otherwise reads once, few, many or a size class.

j_gene	len	abundance	d_gene	v_gene	CDR3nt	CDR3aa
TRBJ1-1	17	NA	TRBD1	TRBV5-1	TGCGCCAGCAGCTTGGTAAGGACAGGGGGTGGCAACACTGAAGCTTTCTTT	CASSLVRTGGGNTEAFF
TRBJ2-7	14	NA	NA	TRBV7-2	TGTGCCAGCAGCTTAGGTGGGGCGGACTACGAGCAGTACTTC	CASSLGGADYEQYF
TRBJ1-1	13	NA	TRBD1	TRBV7-9	TGTGCCAGCAGCTTATCGGGGACAGCAGGCGCTTTCTTT	CASSLSGTAGAFF
TRBJ1-4	15	NA	NA	TRBV30	TGTGCCTGGCGACCCGGGACTCAAATGGTAGGAAAACTGTTTTTT	CAWRPGTQMVGKLFF
TRBJ2-3	13	NA	NA	TRBV7-2	TGTGCCAGCAGCTCGGGTGGCACAGATACGCAGTATTTT	CASSSGGTDTQYF
TRBJ2-7	18	NA	TRBD2	TRBV4-2	TGTGCCAGCAGCCAAGGTGCAGCCGGACTAGCGAACTCCTACGAGCAGTACTTC	CASSQGAAGLANSYEQYF
TRBJ2-5	14	NA	TRBD1	TRBV5-4	TGTGCCAGCAGCTTGGGGGACAGGGCGGAGACCCAGTACTTC	CASSLGDRAETQYF
TRBJ1-5	15	NA	NA	TRBV4-2	TGTGCCAGCAGCCAAGACAGACTGGCTGGCCAGCCCCAGCATTTT	CASSQDRLAGQPQHF
TRBJ1-5	16	NA	NA	TRBV19	TGTGCCAGTAGTATTGCGGGTGTCGGGAGCAATCAGCCCCAGCATTTT	CASSIAGVGSNQPQHF
TRBJ2-7	15	NA	TRBD2	TRBV9	TGTGCCAGCAGCCCCACGACTAGCGGTGGCTACGAGCAGTACTTC	CASSPTTSGGYEQYF
TRBJ2-1	16	NA	NA	TRBV5-5	TGTGCCAGCAGCTTGGGTCAGGGTAGGGGCCACAATGAGCAGTTCTTC	CASSLGQGRGHNEQFF
TRBJ2-7	14	once	NA	TRBV5-1	TGCGCCAGCAGCTCCGGTATCCTCTCCTACGAGCAGTACTTC	CASSSGILSYEQYF
TRBJ2-7	14	NA	TRBD2	TRBV7-9	TGTGCCAGCAGCTTAAGCGGGAGAAGTTACGAGCAGTACTTC	CASSLSGRSYEQYF
TRBJ2-7	14	NA	TRBD2	TRBV11-2	TGTGCCAGCAGCCCCTTGGGCGGGGGGGCCCCGCAGTACTTC	CASSPLGGGAPQYF
TRBJ2-7	14	NA	NA	TRBV5-6	TGTGCCAGCAGTCCCCTGGGGGGTTCCTACGAGCAGTACTTC	CASSPLGGSYEQYF
TRBJ1-3	16	NA	NA	TRBV5-1	TGCGCCAGCAGCGCATATGACAGGCCCTCTGGAAACACCATATATTTT	CASSAYDRPSGNTIYF
TRBJ1-2	12	NA	TRBD1	TRBV29-1	TGCAGCGCCCGGACAGGGGTAGACGGCTACACCTTC	CSARTGVDGYTF
TRBJ1-2	14	NA	TRBD1	TRBV7-2	TGTGCCAGCAGCCGACGACAGGGGAGCTATGGCTACACCTTC	CASSRRQGSYGYTF
TRBJ2-1	11	once	NA	TRBV30	TGTGCCTGGAGCCGCATCGGTGAGCAGTTCTTC	CAWSRIGEQFF
TRBJ2-7	15	NA	TRBD2	TRBV9	TGTGCCAGCAGCGTAGGGACTAGCTCACCCTACGAGCAGTACTTC	CASSVGTSSPYEQYF
TRBJ2-7	15	once	TRBD2	TRBV7-9	TGTGCCAGCAGCCCAGGACTAGCGGGGGTCTACGAGCAGTACTTC	CASSPGLAGVYEQYF
TRBJ2-2	14	once	NA	TRBV4-2	TGTGCCAGCAGCCAGGGCGGGTGGACCGGGGAGCTGTTTTTT	CASSQGGWTGELFF
TRBJ2-7	16	NA	TRBD1	TRBV27	TGTGCCAGCAGTCTCTCAGGGACAGGGGGCGCCCCCGAGCAGTACTTC	CASSLSGTGGAPEQYF
TRBJ1-2	15	NA	NA	TRBV27	TGTGCCAGCAGTTCCGGACAGCACGCTAACTATGGCTACACCTTC	CASSSGQHANYGYTF
TRBJ1-2	19	NA	TRBD1	TRBV2	TGTGCCAGCACATCCCTGATCCCGGGACAGGGATCCAGGGGCTATGGCTACACCTTC	CASTSLIPGQGSRGYGYTF
TRBJ1-1	13	NA	NA	TRBV9	TGTGCCAGCACCCGTGGGGGGAACACCGAAGCTTTCTTT	CASTRGGNTEAFF
TRBJ1-4	15	NA	TRBD1	TRBV27	TGTGCCAGCAGCATCCGACAGGGCTCGGGTGAAAAACTGTTTTTT	CASSIRQGSGEKLFF
TRBJ2-1	16	NA	TRBD1	TRBV9	TGTGCCAGCAGCGTTGGGACAGGGAGGGTTGGAGATGAGCAGTTCTTC	CASSVGTGRVGDEQFF
TRBJ2-5	15	NA	TRBD1	TRBV27	TGTGCCAGCAGTATTAACAGGGGGATGGGGGAGACCCAGTACTTC	CASSINRGMGETQYF
TRBJ2-7	16	NA	TRBD2	TRBV18	TGTGCCAGCTCACCGACTAGCGGGAGGGCTGTCGACGAGCAGTACTTC	CASSPTSGRAVDEQYF
TRBJ2-3	14	NA	TRBD1	TRBV5-4	TGTGCCAGCAGAGGGACAGGCAGCACAGATACGCAGTATTTT	CASRGTGSTDTQYF
TRBJ1-5	14	once	NA	TRBV30	TGTGCCTGGAGAGGGGCAGATAGCAATCAGCCCCAGCATTTT	CAWRGADSNQPQHF
TRBJ1-5	17	NA	NA	TRBV28	TGTGCCAGCAGTTCTACGACAGGACAATATAGCAATCAGCCCCAGCATTTT	CASSSTTGQYSNQPQHF
TRBJ2-6	15	NA	NA	TRBV9	TGTGCCAGCAGCGTAGCTGGCTCTGGGGCCAACGGCCTGACTTTC	CASSVAGSGANGLTF
TRBJ2-7	17	NA	TRBD1	TRBV6-1	TGTGCCAGCAGTGTGTTTTCAGGGACAGGGGGCTCCTACGAGCAGTACTTC	CASSVFSGTGGSYEQYF
TRBJ1-2	13	NA	NA	TRBV6-1	TGTGCCAGCACGCGAGGAACTAACTATGGCTACACCTTC	CASTRGTNYGYTF
TRBJ2-7	15	NA	TRBD1	TRBV7-2	TGTGCCAGCAGCGAGTTCAGGGGGCTGGTCTACGAGCAGTACTTC	CASSEFRGLVYEQYF
TRBJ2-7	15	NA	NA	TRBV23-1	TGCGCCAGCAGTCAAGACAACCCTCCCAACTACGAGCAGTACTTC	CASSQDNPPNYEQYF
TRBJ2-7	14	NA	NA	TRBV2	TGTGCCAGCAGTGCAAGCATGTTAACCTACGAGCAGTACTTC	CASSASMLTYEQYF
TRBJ2-3	15	NA	NA	TRBV1	TGCACCAGCAGCTTTAGCGGGGGGGATCCGTATACGCAGTATTTT	CTSSFSGGDPYTQYF
TRBJ2-2	15	NA	TRBD1	TRBV19	TGTGCCAGTAACGCGGGACAGGGGTACACCGGGGAGCTGTTTTTT	CASNAGQGYTGELFF
TRBJ1-2	12	NA	NA	TRBV21-1	TGTGCCAGCAGGAAGCAGGGAAATGGCTACACCTTC	CASRKQGNGYTF
TRBJ1-3	14	once	NA	TRBV9	TGTGCCAGCAGCGCCGAGGGATCTGGAAACACCATATATTTT	CASSAEGSGNTIYF
TRBJ1-5	13	NA	NA	TRBV2	TGTGCCAGCACGCCTCTTGCCGGGCAGCCCCAGCATTTT	CASTPLAGQPQHF
TRBJ1-5	15	NA	NA	TRBV15	TGTGCCACCAGCAGGCAACAGAGGGTGGATCAGCCCCAGCATTTT	CATSRQQRVDQPQHF
TRBJ2-3	15	NA	TRBD1	TRBV5-1	TGCGCCAGCAGCTTGGAGGCAGGGGGAACGGGTACGCAGTATTTT	CASSLEAGGTGTQYF
TRBJ1-2	16	NA	TRBD1	TRBV6-5	TGTGCCAGCAGTTCCCGACGGTGGGACAGGGTAAATGGCTACACCTTC	CASSSRRWDRVNGYTF